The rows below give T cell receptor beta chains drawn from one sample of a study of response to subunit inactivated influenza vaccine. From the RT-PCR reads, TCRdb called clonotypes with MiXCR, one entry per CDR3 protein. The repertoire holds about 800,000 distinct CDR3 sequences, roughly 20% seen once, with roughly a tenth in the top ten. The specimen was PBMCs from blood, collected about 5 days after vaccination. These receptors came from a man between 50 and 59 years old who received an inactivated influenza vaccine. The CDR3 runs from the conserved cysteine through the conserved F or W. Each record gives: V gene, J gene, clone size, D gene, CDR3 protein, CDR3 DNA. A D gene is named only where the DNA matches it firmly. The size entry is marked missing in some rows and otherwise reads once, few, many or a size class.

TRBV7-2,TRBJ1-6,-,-,CASSWGLLNSPLHF,TGTGCCAGCAGCTGGGGACTTCTTAATTCACCCCTCCACTTT
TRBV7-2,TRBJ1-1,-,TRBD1,CASSLGTGRPNTEAFF,TGTGCCAGCAGCTTAGGGACAGGAAGGCCGAACACTGAAGCTTTCTTT
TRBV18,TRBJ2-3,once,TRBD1,CASSPIGSGGISDTQYF,TGTGCCAGCTCACCAATCGGCTCAGGGGGCATATCAGATACGCAGTATTTT
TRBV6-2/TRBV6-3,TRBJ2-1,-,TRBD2,CASSYSLAGFNNEQFF,TGTGCCAGCAGTTACTCCCTAGCGGGGTTTAACAATGAGCAGTTCTTC
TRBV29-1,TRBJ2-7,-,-,CSVEDRTDPYEQYF,TGCAGCGTTGAAGACCGGACAGATCCCTACGAGCAGTACTTC
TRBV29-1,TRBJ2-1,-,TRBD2,CSVPFGSGGYEQFF,TGCAGCGTTCCTTTTGGTAGCGGGGGATATGAGCAGTTCTTC
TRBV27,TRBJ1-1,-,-,CASSLKGWTEAFF,TGTGCCAGCAGTTTAAAGGGGTGGACTGAAGCTTTCTTT
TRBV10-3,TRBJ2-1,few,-,CAISESTGHFF,TGTGCCATCAGTGAGTCGACGGGACACTTCTTC
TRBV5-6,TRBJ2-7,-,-,CASSIAFYEQYF,TGTGCCAGCAGCATCGCCTTTTACGAGCAGTACTTC
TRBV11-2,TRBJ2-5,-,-,CASSFGDYGTQYF,TGTGCCAGCAGCTTCGGAGACTACGGGACCCAGTACTTC
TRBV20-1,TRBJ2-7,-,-,CSAGRPHSSYEQYF,TGCAGTGCGGGACGTCCCCACAGCTCCTACGAGCAGTACTTC
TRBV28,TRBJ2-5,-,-,CASSLPAGETQYF,TGTGCCAGCAGTTTGCCGGCCGGAGAGACCCAGTACTTC
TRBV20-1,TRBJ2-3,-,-,CSARLSFGLRTADTQYF,TGCAGTGCTAGGCTCTCTTTCGGACTCCGAACGGCAGATACGCAGTATTTT
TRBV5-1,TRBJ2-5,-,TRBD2,CASSLSGGPLQETQYF,TGCGCCAGCAGCTTGAGCGGGGGACCCCTCCAAGAGACCCAGTACTTC
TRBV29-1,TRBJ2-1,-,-,CSLTRGHSYNEQFF,TGCAGTTTAACGAGGGGCCACTCCTACAATGAGCAGTTCTTC
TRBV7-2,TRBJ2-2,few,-,CASSVTPDRNMAGELFF,TGTGCCAGCAGCGTCACACCTGACAGGAACATGGCCGGGGAGCTGTTTTTT
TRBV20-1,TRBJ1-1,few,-,CSARSGGGASHTEAFF,TGCAGTGCTAGGAGCGGGGGGGGCGCTAGTCACACTGAAGCTTTCTTT
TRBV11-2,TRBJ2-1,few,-,CASRRGPLWGQFF,TGTGCCAGCAGACGAGGGCCGTTGTGGGGGCAGTTCTTC
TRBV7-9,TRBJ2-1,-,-,CASSYDLTNSYNEQFF,TGTGCCAGCAGCTATGACTTGACAAACTCCTACAATGAGCAGTTCTTC
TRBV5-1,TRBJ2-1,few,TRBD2,CASSFLGLVSYNEQFF,TGCGCCAGCAGCTTCCTCGGACTAGTGTCCTACAATGAGCAGTTCTTC
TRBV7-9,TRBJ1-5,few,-,CASSPPDGPQHF,TGTGCCAGCAGCCCGCCAGACGGGCCCCAGCATTTT
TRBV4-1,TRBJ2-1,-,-,CASSPKVPNNEQFF,TGCGCCAGCAGCCCCAAGGTCCCAAACAATGAGCAGTTCTTC
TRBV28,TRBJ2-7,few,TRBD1,CASIPTQGSPYEQYF,TGTGCCAGCATCCCCACACAGGGGTCCCCCTACGAGCAGTACTTC